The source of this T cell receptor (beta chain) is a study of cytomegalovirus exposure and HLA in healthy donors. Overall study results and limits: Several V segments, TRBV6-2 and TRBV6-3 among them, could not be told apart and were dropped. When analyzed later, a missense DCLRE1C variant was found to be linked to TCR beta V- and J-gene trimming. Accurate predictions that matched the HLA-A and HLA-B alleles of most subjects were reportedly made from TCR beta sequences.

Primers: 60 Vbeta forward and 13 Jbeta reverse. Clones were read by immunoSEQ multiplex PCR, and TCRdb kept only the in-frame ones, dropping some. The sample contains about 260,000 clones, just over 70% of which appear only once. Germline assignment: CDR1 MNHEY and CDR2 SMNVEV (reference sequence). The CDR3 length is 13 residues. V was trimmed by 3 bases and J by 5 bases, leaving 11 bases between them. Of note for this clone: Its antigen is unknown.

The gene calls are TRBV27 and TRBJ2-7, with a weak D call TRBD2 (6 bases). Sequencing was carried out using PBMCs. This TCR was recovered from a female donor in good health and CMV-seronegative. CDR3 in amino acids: CASSFSTSDEQYF. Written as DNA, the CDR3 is TGTGCCAGCAGTTTTTCGACTAGTGACGAGCAGTACTTC.